These 7 T cell receptor beta chains came from one sample sequenced in a study of CD4+ T cells in melanoma. The assay was immunoSEQ multiplex PCR, and TCRdb's table has in-frame clones only and misses some. The data show about 110,000 clones, with about 92% seen just once and 3% to 4% held by the top ten. The source material was peripheral blood. These receptors came from a human donor with melanoma.

The chain carries TRBV9 and TRBJ2-3; 7 bases align to TRBD2. Germline assignment: CDR1 SGDLS and CDR2 YYNGEE. CDR3 length equals 16 residues. V dropped 0 bases and J dropped 2; count of bases not matched to a gene: 6. The CDR3 region has the DNA TGTGCCAGCAGCGTAGGAGCGGGATCAAACACAGATACGCAGTATTTT. Amino acid sequence: CASSVGAGSNTDTQYF.

This clone was observed a single time. The rearrangement uses TRBV27 and TRBJ2-7, with D tentatively TRBD1 (7 bases). The CDR3 totals 14 residues. V shed 2 bases and J shed 3 bases, with 11 bases lying between them. Per the germline V gene, CDR1 is MNHEY and CDR2 is SMNVEV (reference sequence). The CDR3 sequence: CASSLAGTVYEQYF. CDR3 DNA: TGTGCCAGCAGTTTAGCGGGGACAGTCTACGAGCAGTACTTC.

The chain joins TRBV18 to TRBJ2-7, with 8 bases identical to TRBD1. V gave up 4 bases and J gave up 2 bases; unmatched junction bases: 7. The CDR3 loop spans 15 amino acids. Germline V gene lookup returns CDR1 KGHSH and CDR2 LQKENI. The chain's CDR3 is CASSQSGQGTYEQYF. CDR3 sequence (DNA): TGTGCCAGCTCACAATCCGGACAGGGAACCTACGAGCAGTACTTC.

This rearrangement joins TRBV9 to TRBJ1-2, with no clear D. Per germline, CDR1 SGDLS and CDR2 YYNGEE. The germline V and J ends were trimmed by 4 bases and 4 bases, with 14 bases remaining between them. The CDR3 runs to 14 residues. CDR3 region: CASSPTVEGYGYTF. CDR3 nucleotides: TGTGCCAGCAGCCCCACCGTAGAGGGCTATGGCTACACCTTC.

The rearrangement joins TRBV4-3 to TRBJ2-3; 9 nucleotides agree with TRBD2. From germline, CDR1 is LGHNA and CDR2 YSLEER. J gave up 1 base and V 0 bases, and 2 bases lay outside the gene matches. The CDR3 runs to 16 residues. CDR3 sequence reads: CASSQDPSGGTDTQYF. The CDR3 DNA reads as TGCGCCAGCAGCCAAGACCCTAGCGGGGGCACAGATACGCAGTATTTT.

V usage is TRBV19 and J usage is TRBJ2-6, with a tentative D call TRBD1 (5 bases). CDR3 length equals 15 residues. Deletions cut 2 bases from V and 0 bases from J, with 5 bases between. Germline values: CDR1 LNHDA, CDR2 SQIVND (reference sequence). CDR3 sequence: CASSIQGSGANVLTF. DNA of the CDR3: TGTGCCAGTAGTATACAGGGCTCTGGGGCCAACGTCCTGACTTTC.

The chain combines TRBV7-2 with TRBJ2-5; D is perhaps TRBD1 or TRBD2 (5 bases each). Germline values: CDR1 SGHTA, CDR2 FQGNSA. CDR3 size: 14 residues. Trimming took 5 bases from V and 7 from J, leaving 17 bases between them. CDR3 sequence: CASSPTGGVGTQYF. The CDR3, as DNA: TGTGCCAGCAGCCCCACTGGGGGTGTAGGGACCCAGTACTTC.